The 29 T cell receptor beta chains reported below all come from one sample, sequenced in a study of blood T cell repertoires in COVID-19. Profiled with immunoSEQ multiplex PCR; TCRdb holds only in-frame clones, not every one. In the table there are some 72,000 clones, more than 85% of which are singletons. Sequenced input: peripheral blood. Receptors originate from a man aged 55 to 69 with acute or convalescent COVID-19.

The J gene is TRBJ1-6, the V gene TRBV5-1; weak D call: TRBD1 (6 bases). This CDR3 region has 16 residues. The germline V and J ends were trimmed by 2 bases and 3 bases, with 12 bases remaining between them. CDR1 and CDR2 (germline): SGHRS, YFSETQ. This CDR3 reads CASSFSSDSYNSPLHF. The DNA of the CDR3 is TGCGCCAGCAGCTTCTCCTCGGACAGCTATAATTCACCCCTCCACTTT.

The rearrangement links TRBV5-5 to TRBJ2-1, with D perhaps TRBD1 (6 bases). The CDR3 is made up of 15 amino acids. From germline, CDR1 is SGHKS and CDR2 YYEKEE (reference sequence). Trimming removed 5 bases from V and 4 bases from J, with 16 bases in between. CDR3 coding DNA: TGTGCCAGCAGTCCGCCCGGGACACCTTACAATGAGCAGTTCTTC. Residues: CASSPPGTPYNEQFF. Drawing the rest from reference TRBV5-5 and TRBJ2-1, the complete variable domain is DAGVTQSPTHLIKTRGQQVTLRCSPISGHKSVSWYQQVLGQGPQFIFQYYEKEERGRGNFPDRFSARQFPNYSSELNVNALLLGDSALYLCASSPPGTPYNEQFFGPGTRLTVL.

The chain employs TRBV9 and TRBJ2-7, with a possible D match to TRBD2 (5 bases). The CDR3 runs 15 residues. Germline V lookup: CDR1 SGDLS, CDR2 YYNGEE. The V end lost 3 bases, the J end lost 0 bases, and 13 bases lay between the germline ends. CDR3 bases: TGTGCCAGCAGCGCCGGGGTTTCAAGCTCCTACGAGCAGTACTTC. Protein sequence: CASSAGVSSSYEQYF.

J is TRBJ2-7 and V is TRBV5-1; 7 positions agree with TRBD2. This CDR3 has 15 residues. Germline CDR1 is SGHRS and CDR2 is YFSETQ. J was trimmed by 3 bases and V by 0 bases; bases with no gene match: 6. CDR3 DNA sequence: TGCGCCAGCAGCTTGGCCTCCGGGGACTACTACGAGCAGTACTTC. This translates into CASSLASGDYYEQYF.

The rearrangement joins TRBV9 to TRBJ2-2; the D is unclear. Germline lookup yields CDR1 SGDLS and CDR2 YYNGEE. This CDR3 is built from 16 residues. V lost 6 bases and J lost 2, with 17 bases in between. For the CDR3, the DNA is TGTGCCAGCAACGCTCGATCGACACCAAACACCGGGGAGCTGTTTTTT. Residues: CASNARSTPNTGELFF.

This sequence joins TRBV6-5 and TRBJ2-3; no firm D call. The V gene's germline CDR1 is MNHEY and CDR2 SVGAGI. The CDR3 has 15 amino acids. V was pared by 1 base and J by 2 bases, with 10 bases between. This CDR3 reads CASSYWSPTTDTQYF. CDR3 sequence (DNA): TGTGCCAGCAGTTACTGGTCGCCTACCACAGATACGCAGTATTTT.

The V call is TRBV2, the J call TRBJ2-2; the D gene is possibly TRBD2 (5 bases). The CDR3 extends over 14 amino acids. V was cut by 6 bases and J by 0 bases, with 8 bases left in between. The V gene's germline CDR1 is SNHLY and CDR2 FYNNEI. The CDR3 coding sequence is TGTGCCAGCAGAGCGGTGTCGAACACCGGGGAGCTGTTTTTT. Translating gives CASRAVSNTGELFF.

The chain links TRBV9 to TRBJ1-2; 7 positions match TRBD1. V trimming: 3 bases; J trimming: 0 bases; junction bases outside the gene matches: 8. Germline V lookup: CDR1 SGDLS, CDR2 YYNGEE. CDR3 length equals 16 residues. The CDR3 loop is CASSAGYDRANYGYTF. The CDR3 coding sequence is TGTGCCAGCAGCGCCGGTTACGACAGGGCTAACTATGGCTACACCTTC.

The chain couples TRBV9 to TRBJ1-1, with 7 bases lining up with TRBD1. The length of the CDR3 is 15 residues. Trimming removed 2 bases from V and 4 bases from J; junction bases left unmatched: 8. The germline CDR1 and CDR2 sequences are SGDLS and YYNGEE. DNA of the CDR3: TGTGCCAGCAGCGTCAGGGCAGGGGGACTCACTGAAGCTTTCTTT. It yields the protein CASSVRAGGLTEAFF.

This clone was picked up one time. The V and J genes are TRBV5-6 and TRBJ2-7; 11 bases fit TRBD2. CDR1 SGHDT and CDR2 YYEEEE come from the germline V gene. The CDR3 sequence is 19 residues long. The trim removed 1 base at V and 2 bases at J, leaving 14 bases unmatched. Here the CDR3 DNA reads TGTGCCAGCAGCTTGATAGGGGGCACTAGCGGGAGTCGAACCTACGAGCAGTACTTC. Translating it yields CASSLIGGTSGSRTYEQYF.

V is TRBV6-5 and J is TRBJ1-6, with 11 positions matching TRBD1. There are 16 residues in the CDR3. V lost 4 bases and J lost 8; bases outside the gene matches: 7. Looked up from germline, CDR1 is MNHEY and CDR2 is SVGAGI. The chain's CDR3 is CASSFSGQGAYSPLHF. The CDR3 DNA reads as TGTGCCAGCAGTTTCTCTGGACAGGGGGCTTATTCACCCCTCCACTTT.

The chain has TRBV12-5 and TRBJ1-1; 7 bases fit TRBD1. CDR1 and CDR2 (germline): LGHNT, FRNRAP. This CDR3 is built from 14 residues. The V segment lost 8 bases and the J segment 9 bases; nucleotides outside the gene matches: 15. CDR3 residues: CASSPGAGGFQAFF. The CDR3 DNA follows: TGTGCTAGTTCCCCCGGGGCAGGGGGGTTCCAAGCTTTCTTT.

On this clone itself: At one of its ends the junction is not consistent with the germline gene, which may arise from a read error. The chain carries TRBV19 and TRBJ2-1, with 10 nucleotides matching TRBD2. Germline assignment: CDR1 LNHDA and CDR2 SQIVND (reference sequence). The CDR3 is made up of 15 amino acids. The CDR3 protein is CASNPGGSGRPDTVF. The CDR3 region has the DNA TGTGCCAGTAACCCCGGAGGTAGCGGGAGGCCCGACACGGTCTTC.

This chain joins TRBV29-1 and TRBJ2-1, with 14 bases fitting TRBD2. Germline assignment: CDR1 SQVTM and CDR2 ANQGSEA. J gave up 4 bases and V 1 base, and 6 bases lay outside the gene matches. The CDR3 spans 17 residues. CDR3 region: CSVEGTSGGSLYNEQFF. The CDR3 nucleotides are TGCAGCGTTGAAGGGACTAGCGGGGGGTCTCTATACAATGAGCAGTTCTTC.

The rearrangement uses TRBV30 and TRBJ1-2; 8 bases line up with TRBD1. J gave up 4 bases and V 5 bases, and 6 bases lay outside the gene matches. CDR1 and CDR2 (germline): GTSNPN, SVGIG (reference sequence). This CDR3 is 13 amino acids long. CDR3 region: CAWETGAAYGYTF. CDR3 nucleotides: TGTGCCTGGGAGACAGGGGCGGCCTATGGCTACACCTTC. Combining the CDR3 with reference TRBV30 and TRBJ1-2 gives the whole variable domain SQTIHQWPATLVQPVGSPLSLECTVEGTSNPNLYWYRQAAGRGLQLLFYSVGIGQISSEVPQNLSASRPQDRQFILSSKKLLLSDSGFYLCAWETGAAYGYTFGSGTRLTVV.

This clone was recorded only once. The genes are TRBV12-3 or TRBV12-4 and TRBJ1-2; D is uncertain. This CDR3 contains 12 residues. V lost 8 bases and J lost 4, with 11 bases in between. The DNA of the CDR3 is TGTGCCAGCCAGCGGGGATCCTATGGCTACACCTTC. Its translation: CASQRGSYGYTF.

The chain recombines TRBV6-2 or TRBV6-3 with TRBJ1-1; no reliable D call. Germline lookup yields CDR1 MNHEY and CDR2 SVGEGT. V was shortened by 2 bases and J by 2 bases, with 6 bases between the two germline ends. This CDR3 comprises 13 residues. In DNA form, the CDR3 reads TGTGCCAGCAGTTACCCGGTAAACACTGAAGCTTTCTTT. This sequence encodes CASSYPVNTEAFF.

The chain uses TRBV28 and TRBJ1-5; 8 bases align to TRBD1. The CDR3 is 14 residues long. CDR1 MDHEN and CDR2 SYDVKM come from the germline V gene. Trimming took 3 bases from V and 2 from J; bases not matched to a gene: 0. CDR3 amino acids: CASSLTGGNQPQHF. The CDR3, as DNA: TGTGCCAGCAGTTTGACAGGGGGCAATCAGCCCCAGCATTTT. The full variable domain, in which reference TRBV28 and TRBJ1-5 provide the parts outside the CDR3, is DVKVTQSSRYLVKRTGEKVFLECVQDMDHENMFWYRQDPGLGLRLIYFSYDVKMKEKGDIPEGYSVSREKKERFSLILESASTNQTSMYLCASSLTGGNQPQHFGDGTRLSIL.

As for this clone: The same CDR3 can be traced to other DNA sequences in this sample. Written as DNA, the CDR3 is TGTGCCAGCAGCATTATAGCGGGAGGGCCTGACACCGGGGAGCTGTTTTTT. Protein: CASSIIAGGPDTGELFF. The genes are TRBV9 and TRBJ2-2; 11 positions match TRBD2. From germline, CDR1 is SGDLS and CDR2 YYNGEE. The CDR3 is 17 amino acids. V lost 4 bases and J lost 3; bases outside the gene matches: 8.

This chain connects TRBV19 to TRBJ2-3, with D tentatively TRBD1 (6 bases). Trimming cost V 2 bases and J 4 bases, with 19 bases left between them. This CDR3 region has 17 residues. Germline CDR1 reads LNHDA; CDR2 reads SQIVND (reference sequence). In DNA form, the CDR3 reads TGTGCCAGTAGTATACCGGACACAGGGATGGGGGCAGATACGCAGTATTTT. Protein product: CASSIPDTGMGADTQYF. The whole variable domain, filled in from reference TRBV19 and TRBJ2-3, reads DGGITQSPKYLFRKEGQNVTLSCEQNLNHDAMYWYRQDPGQGLRLIYYSQIVNDFQKGDIAEGYSVSREKKESFPLTVTSAQKNPTAFYLCASSIPDTGMGADTQYFGPGTRLTVL.

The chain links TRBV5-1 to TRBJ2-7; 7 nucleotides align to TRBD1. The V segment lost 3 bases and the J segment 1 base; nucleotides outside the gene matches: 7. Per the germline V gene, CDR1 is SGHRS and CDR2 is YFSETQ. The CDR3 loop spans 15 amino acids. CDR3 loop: CASSWRQGASYEQYF. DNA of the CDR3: TGCGCCAGCAGCTGGCGACAGGGAGCGTCCTACGAGCAGTACTTC.

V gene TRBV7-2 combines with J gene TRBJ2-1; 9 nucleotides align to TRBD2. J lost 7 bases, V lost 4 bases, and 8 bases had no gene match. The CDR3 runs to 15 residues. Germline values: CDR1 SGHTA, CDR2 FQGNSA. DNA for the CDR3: TGTGCCAGCAGCTCCGCGGGGGGGCCTTGGAATGAGCAGTTCTTC. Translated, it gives CASSSAGGPWNEQFF.

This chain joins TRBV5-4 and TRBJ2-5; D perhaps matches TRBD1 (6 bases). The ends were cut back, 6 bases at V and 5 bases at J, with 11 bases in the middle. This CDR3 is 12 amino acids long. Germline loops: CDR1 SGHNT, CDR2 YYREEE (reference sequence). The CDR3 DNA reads TGTGCCAGCATGCTCCAGGGGGAGACCCAGTACTTC. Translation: CASMLQGETQYF.

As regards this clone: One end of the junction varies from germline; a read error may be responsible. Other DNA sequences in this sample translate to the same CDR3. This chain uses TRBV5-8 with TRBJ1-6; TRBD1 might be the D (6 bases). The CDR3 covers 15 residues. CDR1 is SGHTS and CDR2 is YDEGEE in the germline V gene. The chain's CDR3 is CASSLTGKGGSPLHF. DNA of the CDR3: TGCGCCAGCAGCTTGACAGGAAAAGGTGGTTCACCCCTCCACTTT.

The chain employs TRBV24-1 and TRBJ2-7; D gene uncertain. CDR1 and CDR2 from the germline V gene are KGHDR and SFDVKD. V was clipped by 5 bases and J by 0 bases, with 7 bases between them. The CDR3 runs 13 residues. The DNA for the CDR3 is TGTGCCACCAGTGTGGCAAACTCCTACGAGCAGTACTTC. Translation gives CATSVANSYEQYF.

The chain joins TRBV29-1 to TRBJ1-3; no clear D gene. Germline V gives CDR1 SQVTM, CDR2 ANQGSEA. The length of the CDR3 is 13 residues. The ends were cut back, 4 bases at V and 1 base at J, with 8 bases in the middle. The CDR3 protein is CSVGPQSGNTIYF. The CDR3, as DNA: TGCAGCGTTGGTCCGCAGTCTGGAAACACCATATATTTT.

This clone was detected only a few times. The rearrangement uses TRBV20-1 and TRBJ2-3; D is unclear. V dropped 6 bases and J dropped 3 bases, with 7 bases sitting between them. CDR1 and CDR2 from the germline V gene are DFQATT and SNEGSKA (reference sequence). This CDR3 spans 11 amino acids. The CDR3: CSAAQTDTQYF. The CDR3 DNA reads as TGCAGTGCAGCCCAAACAGATACGCAGTATTTT.

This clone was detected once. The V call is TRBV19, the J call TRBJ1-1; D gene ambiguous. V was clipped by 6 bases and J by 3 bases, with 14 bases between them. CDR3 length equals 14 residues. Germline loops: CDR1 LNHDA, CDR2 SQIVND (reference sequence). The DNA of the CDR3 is TGTGCCAGTAGGCCCCCGAGGGCGGACACTGAAGCTTTCTTT. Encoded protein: CASRPPRADTEAFF.

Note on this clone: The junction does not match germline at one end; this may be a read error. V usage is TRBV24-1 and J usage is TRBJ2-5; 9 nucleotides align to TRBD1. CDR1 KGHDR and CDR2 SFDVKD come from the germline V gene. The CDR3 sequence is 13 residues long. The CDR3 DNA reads TGTGCCACCAGAGCAGCACAAGGGACAGGGCCGAACTTC. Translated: CATRAAQGTGPNF.